This entry lists 24 T cell receptor beta chains sequenced from one sample in a study of CXCR3-negative and CXCR3-positive naive CD8 T cells. The TRB libraries of cDNA were built by UMI-labeled 5' RACE. TCRdb reprocessed the 5' RACE reads, keeping one entry per CDR3 protein, no DNA. With about 120,000 distinct CDR3 sequences in the sample, the ten largest clones hold less than 0.3%. Sequencing was performed on naive CXCR3- CD8+ T cells from blood. Subset given: CD45RO-CCR7+CD27+CD95- naive CD8+ T cells lacking CXCR3 (TNR3-). These receptors originate from a human donor in good health. Some clones in this sample may be carry-over from other donors' samples.

The rearrangement joins TRBV11-3 to TRBJ1-1. The CDR3 contains 13 residues. The germline V gene has CDR1 SGHNT and CDR2 YENEEA. CDR3 sequence: CASSPPSSPEAFF.

CDR3 residues: CASSLTGGGRSPLHF. The rearrangement uses TRBV12-3 or TRBV12-4 and TRBJ1-6; absent DNA, TCRdb's TRBD1 call cannot be checked. The CDR3 runs 15 residues.

This rearrangement joins TRBV28 to TRBJ2-1; as DNA is missing, the TRBD1 call by TCRdb cannot be tested. The CDR3 is 17 amino acids. From germline, CDR1 is MDHEN and CDR2 SYDVKM. The CDR3 sequence: CASSSSPRDRAENEQFF.

The V gene is TRBV12-3 or TRBV12-4, the J gene TRBJ2-2; TCRdb returns TRBD1, unconfirmable since there is no DNA. CDR3 length: 16 amino acids. The CDR3 sequence: CASSIDRFTNTGELFF.

V gene TRBV27 combines with J gene TRBJ2-7; TCRdb selects TRBD1, and the lack of DNA leaves this call unchecked. Germline CDR1 MNHEY, CDR2 SMNVEV (reference sequence). The CDR3 extends over 14 amino acids. This CDR3 reads CASSISGQYYEQYF.

The chain couples TRBV19 to TRBJ2-7; TCRdb names TRBD1, which stays unverified in the absence of DNA. Germline V gene data show CDR1 as LNHDA and CDR2 as SQIVND (reference sequence). The CDR3 spans 15 residues. CDR3 region: CASSITDRGNYEQYF.

The chain has TRBV19 and TRBJ2-7; TCRdb indicates TRBD1, and absent DNA this call remains unverified. Per the germline V gene, CDR1 is LNHDA and CDR2 is SQIVND (reference sequence). The length of the CDR3 is 16 residues. CDR3 sequence reads: CASSIGTRTVPYEQYF.

V and J are TRBV6-4 and TRBJ1-6. The CDR3 sequence is 14 residues long. The V gene's germline CDR1 is MRHNA and CDR2 SNTAGT. CDR3 sequence: CASSEGRENSPLHF.

CDR3 in amino acids: CSAPVGRTYEQYF. This rearrangement joins TRBV20-1 to TRBJ2-7; TCRdb's D call, TRBD1, is unchecked because there is no DNA. Germline CDR1 is DFQATT and CDR2 is SNEGSKA (reference sequence). The CDR3 runs 13 residues.

The chain links TRBV6-2 or TRBV6-3 to TRBJ2-5; lacking DNA, the TRBD2 call made by TCRdb goes unchecked. Germline values: CDR1 MNHEY, CDR2 SVGEGT. CDR3 length: 17 amino acids. The CDR3 loop is CASSSYASSGGGETQYF.

The chain employs TRBV20-1 and TRBJ1-2. CDR3 size: 12 residues. Germline-derived CDR1 and CDR2 are DFQATT and SNEGSKA (reference sequence). The CDR3 region is CSATIANYGYTF.

The chain carries TRBV29-1 and TRBJ1-2; TCRdb's assignment of TRBD1 cannot be checked, as there is no DNA. Germline V gene data show CDR1 as SQVTM and CDR2 as ANQGSEA. The CDR3 sequence is 16 residues long. CDR3 protein: CSVGRGQGMANYGYTF.

The rearrangement links TRBV28 to TRBJ1-2; the TRBD1 assignment by TCRdb is unverifiable without DNA. The germline CDR1 and CDR2 sequences are MDHEN and SYDVKM. The CDR3 runs to 14 residues. The CDR3 here is CASSFRGAGYGYTF.

The chain carries TRBV12-3 or TRBV12-4 and TRBJ2-2; the TCRdb call, TRBD1, lacks DNA for checking. The CDR3 loop spans 15 amino acids. CDR3 sequence reads: CASSPGGQGCGELFF.

This sequence joins TRBV7-2 and TRBJ2-1. Germline lookup yields CDR1 SGHTA and CDR2 FQGNSA. This CDR3 is 16 amino acids long. CDR3 region: CASSENTRNSYNEQFF.

The chain joins TRBV29-1 to TRBJ2-1; lacking DNA, the TRBD1 call made by TCRdb goes unchecked. Germline CDR1 is SQVTM and CDR2 is ANQGSEA. The CDR3 length is 13 residues. Here the CDR3 reads CSVEEGRSLEQFF.

This chain joins TRBV4-3 and TRBJ2-1; the D gene TCRdb calls, TRBD2, cannot be checked with no DNA. CDR3 length: 15 residues. Germline-derived CDR1 and CDR2 are LGHNA and YSLEER. The CDR3 reads CASSQDIAGGNEQFF.

The J gene is TRBJ2-1, the V gene TRBV5-1; the D call of TRBD2 rests on TCRdb alone, since no DNA is present to check it. CDR1 is SGHRS and CDR2 is YFSETQ in the germline V gene. This CDR3 region has 16 residues. Here the CDR3 reads CASSLAGTSVYNEQFF.

The V and J genes are TRBV4-1 and TRBJ2-7; TCRdb indicates TRBD1, and absent DNA this call remains unverified. Per germline, CDR1 MGHRA and CDR2 YSYEKL. CDR3 size: 16 residues. CDR3 region: CASSQEGAGQAYEQYF.

CDR3: CASSFIAETQYF. V gene TRBV5-5 combines with J gene TRBJ2-5; TCRdb reports TRBD2, a call that lacks DNA to check it against. The CDR3 sequence is 12 residues long. CDR1 and CDR2 from the germline V gene are SGHKS and YYEKEE (reference sequence). Full variable domain (remainder filled in from reference TRBV5-5 and TRBJ2-5): DAGVTQSPTHLIKTRGQQVTLRCSPISGHKSVSWYQQVLGQGPQFIFQYYEKEERGRGNFPDRFSARQFPNYSSELNVNALLLGDSALYLCASSFIAETQYFGPGTRLLVL.

V usage is TRBV7-9 and J usage is TRBJ2-2; TCRdb selects TRBD1, and the lack of DNA leaves this call unchecked. Germline V lookup: CDR1 SEHNR, CDR2 FQNEAQ (reference sequence). This CDR3 is 16 amino acids long. The CDR3: CASNGPGQGYTGELFF.

The chain employs TRBV7-3 and TRBJ2-3; TCRdb reports TRBD1, a call that lacks DNA to check it against. The germline V gene encodes CDR1 SGHTA and CDR2 FQGTGA. The CDR3 runs to 14 residues. This CDR3 reads CASSLVGGADTQYF. Supplemented by reference TRBV7-3 and TRBJ2-3, the full variable domain reads GAGVSQTPSNKVTEKGKYVELRCDPISGHTALYWYRQSLGQGPEFLIYFQGTGAADDSGLPNDRFFAVRPEGSVSTLKIQRTERGDSAVYLCASSLVGGADTQYFGPGTRLTVL.

The chain employs TRBV5-5 and TRBJ2-2. Germline CDR1 reads SGHKS; CDR2 reads YYEKEE (reference sequence). CDR3 length: 13 residues. This chain's CDR3 is CASMGANTGELFF.

The chain couples TRBV18 to TRBJ2-2; TCRdb outputs TRBD2, but without DNA this stays unchecked. The CDR3 consists of 20 residues. Per the germline V gene, CDR1 is KGHSH and CDR2 is LQKENI. CDR3 residues: CASSPLLLYKEGTNTGELFF.